This T cell receptor beta chain was identified in a study of CD8 T cells in ankylosing spondylitis. Quantitative 5'-RACE with molecular barcodes generated TCR beta libraries. TCRdb re-analysed the 5' RACE reads in MiXCR, keeping a single row per CDR3 protein. This table holds around 150,000 distinct CDR3 sequences, around 17% found once. This clonotype was seen ten or more times. What it binds is not known. Study-wide results and limits: There was reportedly significant enrichment of clones that were disease-linked in matched ankylosing spondylitis synovial fluid. Disease-linked clones were found to be CD8+ and relatively rare in peripheral blood. A motif of fewer than ten highly homologous TCR beta variants was seen as apparently characteristic of ankylosing spondylitis blood.

The V and J ends lost 2 bases and 0 bases, in that order; junction bases with no gene match: 6. Germline V lookup: CDR1 SQVTM, CDR2 ANQGSEA. The CDR3 runs to 17 residues. The receptor was isolated from a male donor with ankylosing spondylitis or in good health (not recorded which). Specimen: blood, either unsorted or a sorted T cell fraction (not recorded which). The chain recombines TRBV29-1 with TRBJ2-6; 8 bases are a match to TRBD1. CDR3 DNA: TGCAGCGTTGAAACGGGACAGGTCAGCTCTGGGGCCAACGTCCTGACTTTC. Translating gives CSVETGQVSSGANVLTF.